Listed here is a single TCR beta chain. The antigen is unknown. The sample belongs to a study of blood T cells in healthy people across ages. The study, taken as a whole, reports: Unsorted PBMCs ruled out conclusive naive versus antigen-experienced comparison. Compared with aged donors, long-lived donors showed fewer expanded clones, suggesting selection.

This CDR3 is 15 amino acids long. The germline V gene has CDR1 SGDLS and CDR2 YYNGEE. Trimming shortened V by 3 bases and J by 1 base, and 10 bases separated the two germline ends. Using a J-beta primer mix together with a sample-barcoded 5' primer, a second PCR was run for about 6 to 11 cycles. MiXCR was run by TCRdb on the 5' RACE reads, yielding one entry per CDR3 protein. The table has about 1.1 million distinct CDR3 sequences, roughly two fifths seen once; the top ten hold approximately 14%. Researchers isolated at least 6 million PBMCs per sample. Per sample, at least 5 micrograms of total RNA were extracted.

The source material was blood. V gene TRBV9 combines with J gene TRBJ1-4; weak D call: TRBD1 (6 bases). This sequence was found in a man aged 18 to 30 in good health. CDR3 nucleotide sequence: TGTGCCAGCAGCGCTCAGGGGAGAACTAATGAAAAACTGTTTTTT. Its translation is CASSAQGRTNEKLFF. The variable domain in full, with the rest retrieved from reference TRBV9 and TRBJ1-4, is DSGVTQTPKHLITATGQRVTLRCSPRSGDLSVYWYQQSLDQGLQFLIQYYNGEERAKGNILERFSAQQFPDLHSELNLSSLELGDSALYFCASSAQGRTNEKLFFGSGTQLSVL.